Following are 27 T cell receptor beta chains from one sample sequenced in a study of T cell repertoires in cytomegalovirus infection. MiXCR, run by TCRdb on the reads, gives a single entry per CDR3 protein. Among around 120,000 distinct CDR3 sequences listed, under 30% were seen once. These receptors have no identified antigens. Sequencing was carried out using PBMCs, sequenced either directly or after in vitro stimulation (not recorded which). The receptors come from a human donor in good health (CMV status not recorded). Some clones in this sample may be carry-over from other donors' samples.

This clonotype was seen a few times. V gene TRBV28 combines with J gene TRBJ2-6; no firm D call. V dropped 5 bases and J dropped 0 bases, with 11 bases sitting between them. CDR1 is MDHEN, CDR2 SYDVKM, per germline. This CDR3 spans 16 amino acids. CDR3 region: CASSPPSPSGANVLTF. The CDR3 nucleotides are TGTGCCAGCAGTCCACCGTCCCCCTCTGGGGCCAACGTCCTGACTTTC. Variable domain in full (rest from reference TRBV28 and TRBJ2-6): DVKVTQSSRYLVKRTGEKVFLECVQDMDHENMFWYRQDPGLGLRLIYFSYDVKMKEKGDIPEGYSVSREKKERFSLILESASTNQTSMYLCASSPPSPSGANVLTFGAGSRLTVL.

The table lists this clonotype with a few counts. The chain uses TRBV28 and TRBJ1-4, with D unresolved. The germline V gene encodes CDR1 MDHEN and CDR2 SYDVKM. This CDR3 comprises 14 residues. V was trimmed by 6 bases and J by 0 bases, leaving 8 bases between them. CDR3: CASRTVSTNEKLFF. The CDR3 nucleotides are TGTGCCAGCAGAACAGTTTCAACTAATGAAAAACTGTTTTTT.

This clonotype was observed a few times. The V and J genes are TRBV15 and TRBJ1-2, with 8 nucleotides matching TRBD1. Germline V gives CDR1 LNHNV, CDR2 YYDKDF (reference sequence). V shed 0 bases and J 4 bases; nucleotides not matched to a gene: 4. The CDR3 extends over 15 amino acids. The CDR3 DNA reads as TGTGCCACCAGCAGAGATCTCGGACAGGGCTATGGCTACACCTTC. Its translation is CATSRDLGQGYGYTF. Looking up the rest from reference TRBV15 and TRBJ1-2 gives the full variable domain: DAMVIQNPRYQVTQFGKPVTLSCSQTLNHNVMYWYQQKSSQAPKLLFHYYDKDFNNEADTPDNFQSRRPNTSFCFLDIRSPGLGDTAMYLCATSRDLGQGYGYTFGSGTRLTVV.

V is TRBV27 and J is TRBJ2-4; perhaps TRBD2 as D (6 bases). CDR1 is MNHEY and CDR2 is SMNVEV in the germline V gene (reference sequence). V dropped 3 bases and J dropped 6 bases, with 12 bases sitting between them. The length of the CDR3 is 14 residues. Written as DNA, the CDR3 is TGTGCCAGCAGTTTCAGTCAGGGACTAAACATTCAGTACTTC. Translated, it gives CASSFSQGLNIQYF.

This clonotype was observed many times. The chain uses TRBV7-8 and TRBJ2-1; maybe TRBD1 (7 bases). The CDR3 runs to 15 residues. The V and J ends lost 1 base and 7 bases respectively, with 14 bases between them. Germline CDR1 reads SGHVS; CDR2 reads FQNEAQ. In DNA, the CDR3 is TGTGCCAGCAGCTTAGAAGGCAGGGGGGTAAATGAGCAGTTCTTC. Its protein product is CASSLEGRGVNEQFF.

The sample holds a few counts of this clonotype. V is TRBV5-4 and J is TRBJ2-7, with D unclear. The length of the CDR3 is 15 residues. The V end lost 4 bases, the J end lost 3 bases, and 17 bases lay between the germline ends. Germline loops: CDR1 SGHNT, CDR2 YYREEE (reference sequence). CDR3 sequence (DNA): TGTGCCAGCAGCCACCCGAAAGGGAACATCTACGAGCAGTACTTC. As protein: CASSHPKGNIYEQYF.

The chain has TRBV7-3 and TRBJ1-1, with D possibly TRBD1 on 5 matching bases. Germline CDR1 SGHTA, CDR2 FQGTGA. V was clipped by 2 bases and J by 2 bases, with 18 bases between them. The CDR3 runs to 17 residues. CDR3 nucleotides: TGTGCCAGCAGCTTATTCCAGGGCTATTCCTTAAACACTGAAGCTTTCTTT. It is translated as CASSLFQGYSLNTEAFF.

This clonotype was counted only a few times. The chain combines TRBV28 with TRBJ1-1; no firm D call. V was cut by 6 bases and J by 7 bases, with 18 bases left in between. The CDR3 extends over 14 amino acids. CDR1 and CDR2 from the germline V gene are MDHEN and SYDVKM. In nucleotides, the CDR3 is TGTGCCAGCAGACTAAACGACGGGCCTTTTGAAGCTTTCTTT. It encodes CASRLNDGPFEAFF.

The chain recombines TRBV7-9 with TRBJ2-1; 7 nucleotides line up with TRBD1. V lost 5 bases and J lost 7; bases outside the gene matches: 11. CDR3 length: 15 amino acids. Germline assignment: CDR1 SEHNR and CDR2 FQNEAQ (reference sequence). The CDR3 region is CASSPRQGIDNEQFF. In nucleotides, the CDR3 is TGTGCCAGCAGCCCCCGACAGGGTATAGATAATGAGCAGTTCTTC.

Concerning this clonotype itself: A clone one base away is much larger, so this may be a read error. CDR3 in DNA: TGTGCCAGCAGTGAAAGTCTAGCGGTCCACAATGAGCAGTTCTTC. Translation gives CASSESLAVHNEQFF. The chain has TRBV6-1 and TRBJ2-1, with TRBD2 matching 7 bases. The CDR3 runs 15 residues. J gave up 5 bases and V 2 bases, and 6 bases lay outside the gene matches. In germline, CDR1 is MNHNS, CDR2 SASEGT.

This sequence joins TRBV19 and TRBJ1-1; 7 bases map to TRBD1. This CDR3 contains 14 residues. V was clipped by 3 bases and J by 3 bases; unmatched bases: 4. Germline V gives CDR1 LNHDA, CDR2 SQIVND (reference sequence). CDR3 bases: TGTGCCAGTAGTATGGCAGGGGGTTACACTGAAGCTTTCTTT. Translated, it gives CASSMAGGYTEAFF.

The table lists this clonotype with a few counts. The chain recombines TRBV4-2 with TRBJ2-1; D is perhaps TRBD1 (5 bases). The CDR3 length is 14 residues. The ends were cut back, 3 bases at V and 8 bases at J, with 14 bases in the middle. Germline V gene sequence: CDR1 LGHNA, CDR2 YNFKEQ. The CDR3 region has the DNA TGTGCCAGCAGCCAGAGCTCGGAAGGGGATGAGCAGTTCTTC. Its protein product is CASSQSSEGDEQFF.

The rearrangement joins TRBV12-3 or TRBV12-4 to TRBJ2-4, with 8 bases fitting TRBD2. The CDR3 has 14 residues. V was pared by 6 bases and J by 6 bases, with 7 bases of the junction left unmatched. The CDR3, as DNA: TGTGCCAGCAGAACGGGAGGGCCGGGAAACATTCAGTACTTC. Its translation is CASRTGGPGNIQYF.

About this clonotype: Compared with germline, one end of the junction differs, possibly owing to a read error. The chain links TRBV20-1 to TRBJ2-7; the match to TRBD1 covers 8 bases. From germline, CDR1 is DFQATT and CDR2 SNEGSKA (reference sequence). The CDR3 runs 13 residues. CDR3 coding DNA: TGCAGTGCAGGACAGGGATCCGACTACGAGCAGAACTTC. Translation gives CSAGQGSDYEQNF.

The chain recombines TRBV5-1 with TRBJ1-6; TRBD1 might be the D (5 bases). The germline CDR1 and CDR2 sequences are SGHRS and YFSETQ. V was pared by 0 bases and J by 7 bases, with 14 bases between. The CDR3 sequence is 16 residues long. CDR3 protein: CASSLEMGQGNSPLHF. The DNA for the CDR3 is TGCGCCAGCAGCTTGGAAATGGGTCAGGGCAATTCACCCCTCCACTTT.

CDR3 protein: CASSVEPGPTMNTEAFF. As DNA, the CDR3 is TGTGCCAGCAGTGTTGAACCGGGACCGACCATGAACACTGAAGCTTTCTTT. J is TRBJ1-1 and V is TRBV2; D might be TRBD1 (5 bases). This CDR3 comprises 17 residues. The ends were cut back, 4 bases at V and 0 bases at J, with 18 bases in the middle. Germline CDR1 SNHLY, CDR2 FYNNEI.

This clonotype was counted at least ten times. The chain carries TRBV7-8 and TRBJ1-5; the D gene is possibly TRBD1 (6 bases). The ends were cut back, 2 bases at V and 5 bases at J, with 16 bases in the middle. The CDR3 covers 16 residues. In germline, CDR1 is SGHVS, CDR2 FQNEAQ. This chain's CDR3 is CASSLRGGGGYQPQHF. The CDR3 DNA is TGTGCCAGCAGCTTAAGGGGCGGGGGCGGGTATCAGCCCCAGCATTTT.

This clonotype was seen a few times. The chain employs TRBV12-3 or TRBV12-4 and TRBJ2-5, with a possible D match to TRBD2 (5 bases). The CDR3 spans 14 residues. Trimming cost V 4 bases and J 3 bases, with 12 bases left between them. CDR3: CASSSTGVKETQYF. CDR3 DNA: TGTGCCAGCAGTTCCACCGGGGTTAAAGAGACCCAGTACTTC.

This clonotype was recorded many times. The V call is TRBV7-9, the J call TRBJ1-5; no reliable D call. Germline V lookup: CDR1 SEHNR, CDR2 FQNEAQ (reference sequence). CDR3 size: 13 residues. Trimming left V 3 bases short and J 7 bases short, with 10 bases between. CDR3 region: CASSFPEGQPQHF. CDR3 nucleotide sequence: TGTGCCAGCAGCTTCCCGGAAGGCCAGCCCCAGCATTTT.

This clonotype is medium-sized (0.01 to 0.1%). This chain links TRBV7-8 with TRBJ1-5; tentatively, D is TRBD1 (5 bases). From germline, CDR1 is SGHVS and CDR2 FQNEAQ. V lost 1 base to trimming and J lost 0 bases, with 10 bases between them. The CDR3 contains 16 residues. CDR3 residues: CASSLEGVLSNQPQHF. The CDR3 bases are TGTGCCAGCAGCTTAGAAGGGGTACTTAGCAATCAGCCCCAGCATTTT. Filled out from reference TRBV7-8 and TRBJ1-5, the complete variable domain reads GAGVSQSPRYKVAKRGQDVALRCDPISGHVSLFWYQQALGQGPEFLTYFQNEAQLDKSGLPSDRFFAERPEGSVSTLKIQRTQQEDSAVYLCASSLEGVLSNQPQHFGDGTRLSIL.

The rearrangement links TRBV4-1 to TRBJ1-4; TRBD1 matches 10 bases. The length of the CDR3 is 16 residues. Losses at the gene ends were 0 bases for V and 5 bases for J; bases not matched to a gene: 3. Germline loops: CDR1 MGHRA, CDR2 YSYEKL. The CDR3 reads CASSQDWGQGNEKLFF. CDR3 nucleotide sequence: TGCGCCAGCAGCCAAGATTGGGGACAGGGGAATGAAAAACTGTTTTTT.

In its sample, this clonotype was seen a few times. The chain recombines TRBV12-3 or TRBV12-4 with TRBJ2-2, with D unclear. Trimming removed 2 bases at V and 5 bases at J, with 9 bases between. There are 14 residues in the CDR3. DNA of the CDR3: TGTGCCAGCAGTTTAAGGCTATCTACCGGGGAGCTGTTTTTT. Translated: CASSLRLSTGELFF.

This clonotype has at least ten counts. This chain uses TRBV6-5 with TRBJ1-2; 11 bases line up with TRBD1. The CDR3 extends over 16 amino acids. J was trimmed by 2 bases and V by 2 bases; bases with no gene match: 4. Germline lookup yields CDR1 MNHEY and CDR2 SVGAGI. CDR3 region: CASSYLGQGANYGYTF. CDR3 bases: TGTGCCAGCAGTTACCTCGGACAGGGGGCGAACTATGGCTACACCTTC.

This clonotype was detected a few times. This chain uses TRBV11-3 with TRBJ2-1; 11 nucleotides agree with TRBD2. The CDR3 covers 19 residues. Germline assignment: CDR1 SGHNT and CDR2 YENEEA. After removal of 1 base from V and 0 bases from J, the junction contained 8 bases not matched to a gene. CDR3 in DNA: TGTGCCAGCAGCTTAGGGGGACTAGCGGCCAGGAGCTCCTACAATGAGCAGTTCTTC. It specifies CASSLGGLAARSSYNEQFF.

The V gene is TRBV4-3, the J gene TRBJ2-5; 10 positions match TRBD1. Germline values: CDR1 LGHNA, CDR2 YSLEER. Germline trimming cut 3 bases from V and 3 bases from J; bases unmatched to any gene: 4. CDR3 size: 15 residues. CDR3 DNA: TGCGCCAGCAGCCAGGGACAGGGGCGAGAAGAGACCCAGTACTTC. Its protein is CASSQGQGREETQYF.

The J gene is TRBJ2-3, the V gene TRBV2; TRBD2 agrees at 9 bases. The V gene's germline CDR1 is SNHLY and CDR2 FYNNEI. Trimming cost V 7 bases and J 5 bases; bases outside gene matches: 10. There are 15 residues in the CDR3. The CDR3 reads CASILSGSRGDTQYF. Here the CDR3 DNA reads TGTGCCAGCATTCTTAGCGGGAGTCGGGGAGATACGCAGTATTTT.

Details on this clonotype: This may arise from a read error, as a much more abundant clone is one base away. This rearrangement joins TRBV10-3 to TRBJ1-2, with unresolved D. The CDR3 runs to 14 residues. Germline values: CDR1 ENHRY, CDR2 SYGVKD. Here the CDR3 reads CAISEVRLNYGHTF. The CDR3 coding sequence is TGTGCCATCAGTGAGGTCCGCCTAAACTATGGCCACACCTTC.